The T cell receptor (beta chain) under discussion was sequenced for a study of blood T cell repertoires in COVID-19. The Seattle patients joined while their infection was active and were tracked longitudinally afterward. Sequencing was performed with immunoSEQ multiplex PCR; in TCRdb, only in-frame clones are kept and a portion is missing. This sample has 200,000 to 300,000 clones, with 75% to 95% found just once. The TCR was taken from a person aged 18-35 years with COVID-19, enrolled during active disease. Sequenced sample: peripheral blood.

CDR3 residues: CASSWREGQGSYEQYF. The CDR3 bases are TGCGCCAGCAGCTGGCGAGAGGGACAGGGCTCCTACGAGCAGTACTTC. J is TRBJ2-7 and V is TRBV5-1; TRBD1 aligns across 9 bases. Germline V gives CDR1 SGHRS, CDR2 YFSETQ. CDR3 length: 16 amino acids. V lost 3 bases to trimming and J lost 0 bases; unmatched junction nucleotides: 7. Variable domain in full (rest from reference TRBV5-1 and TRBJ2-7): KAGVTQTPRYLIKTRGQQVTLSCSPISGHRSVSWYQQTPGQGLQFLFEYFSETQRNKGNFPGRFSGRQFSNSRSEMNVSTLELGDSALYLCASSWREGQGSYEQYFGPGTRLTVT.